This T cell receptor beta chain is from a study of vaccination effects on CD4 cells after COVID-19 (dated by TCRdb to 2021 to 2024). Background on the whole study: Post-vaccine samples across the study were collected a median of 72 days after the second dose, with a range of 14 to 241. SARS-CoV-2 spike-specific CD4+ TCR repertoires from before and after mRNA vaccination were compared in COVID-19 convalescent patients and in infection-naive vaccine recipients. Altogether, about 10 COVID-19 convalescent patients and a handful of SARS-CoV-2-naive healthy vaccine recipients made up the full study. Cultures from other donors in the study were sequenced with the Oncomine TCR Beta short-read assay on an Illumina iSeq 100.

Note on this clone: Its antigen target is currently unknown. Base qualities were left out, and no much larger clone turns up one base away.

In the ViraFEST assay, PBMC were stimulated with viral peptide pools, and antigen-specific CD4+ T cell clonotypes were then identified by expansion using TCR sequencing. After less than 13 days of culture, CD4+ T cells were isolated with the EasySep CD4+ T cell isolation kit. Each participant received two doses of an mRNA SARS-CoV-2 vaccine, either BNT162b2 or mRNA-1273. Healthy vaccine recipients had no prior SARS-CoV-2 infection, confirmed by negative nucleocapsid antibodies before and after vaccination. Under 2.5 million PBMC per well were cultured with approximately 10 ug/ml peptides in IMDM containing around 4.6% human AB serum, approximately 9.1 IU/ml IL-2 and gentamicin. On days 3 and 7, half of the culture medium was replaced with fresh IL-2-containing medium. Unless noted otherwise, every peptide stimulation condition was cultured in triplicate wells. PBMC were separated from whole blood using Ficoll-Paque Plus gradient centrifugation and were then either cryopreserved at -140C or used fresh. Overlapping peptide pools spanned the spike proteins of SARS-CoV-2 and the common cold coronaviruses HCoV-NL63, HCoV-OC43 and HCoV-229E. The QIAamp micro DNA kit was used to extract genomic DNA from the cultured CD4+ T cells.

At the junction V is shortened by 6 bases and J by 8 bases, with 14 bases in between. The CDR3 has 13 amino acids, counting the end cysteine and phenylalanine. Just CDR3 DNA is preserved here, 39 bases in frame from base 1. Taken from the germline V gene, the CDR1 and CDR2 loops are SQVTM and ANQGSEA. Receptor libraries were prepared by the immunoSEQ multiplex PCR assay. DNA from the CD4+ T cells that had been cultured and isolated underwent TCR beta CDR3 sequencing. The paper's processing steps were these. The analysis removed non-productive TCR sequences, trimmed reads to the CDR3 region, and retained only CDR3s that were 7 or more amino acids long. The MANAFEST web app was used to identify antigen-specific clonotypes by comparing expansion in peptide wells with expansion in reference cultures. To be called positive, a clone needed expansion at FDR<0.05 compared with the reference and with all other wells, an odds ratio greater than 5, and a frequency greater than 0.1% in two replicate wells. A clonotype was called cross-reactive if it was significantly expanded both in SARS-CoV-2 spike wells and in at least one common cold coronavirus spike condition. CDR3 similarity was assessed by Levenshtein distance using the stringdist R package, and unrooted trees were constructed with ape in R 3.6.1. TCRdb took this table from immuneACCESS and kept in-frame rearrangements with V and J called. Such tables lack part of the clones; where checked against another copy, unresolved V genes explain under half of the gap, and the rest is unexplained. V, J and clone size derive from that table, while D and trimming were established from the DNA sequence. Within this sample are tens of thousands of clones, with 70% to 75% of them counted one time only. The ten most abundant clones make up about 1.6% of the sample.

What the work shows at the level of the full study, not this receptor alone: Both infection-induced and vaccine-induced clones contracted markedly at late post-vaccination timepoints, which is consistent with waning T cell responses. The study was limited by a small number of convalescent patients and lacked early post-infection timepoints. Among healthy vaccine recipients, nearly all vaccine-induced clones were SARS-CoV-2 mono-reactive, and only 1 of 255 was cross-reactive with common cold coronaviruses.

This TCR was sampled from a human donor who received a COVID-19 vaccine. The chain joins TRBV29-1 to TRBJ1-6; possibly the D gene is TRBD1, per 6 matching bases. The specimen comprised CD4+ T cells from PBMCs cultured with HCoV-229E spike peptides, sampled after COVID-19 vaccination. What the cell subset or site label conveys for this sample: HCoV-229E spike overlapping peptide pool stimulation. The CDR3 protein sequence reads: CSVGGGPDSPLHF. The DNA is TGCAGCGTCGGCGGGGGGCCAGATTCACCCCTCCACTTT.